Listed below are T cell receptor beta chains from one sample, sequenced in a study of blood T cells in healthy people across ages. TCRdb itself ran the 5' RACE reads through MiXCR, one entry per CDR3 protein. The data show fewer than 2,000,000 distinct CDR3 sequences, roughly two fifths seen once. Material for sequencing was blood. All receptors come from a human donor in good health. The CDR3 runs from the conserved cysteine through the conserved F or W. A D gene is named only where the DNA matches it firmly. Clone size is shown for a subset of rows, as once, few, many or a class of expanded clone.

abundance: NA
v_gene: TRBV20-1
d_gene: TRBD1
j_gene: TRBJ2-7
CDR3nt: TGCAGTGCTAGATCCGGGACAGAGGTGTACGAGCAGTACTTC
CDR3aa: CSARSGTEVYEQYF

abundance: few
v_gene: TRBV2
d_gene: NA
j_gene: TRBJ2-7
CDR3nt: TGTGCCACGACCGGGACAAGTGACTACGAGCAGTACTTC
CDR3aa: CATTGTSDYEQYF

abundance: NA
v_gene: TRBV18
d_gene: NA
j_gene: TRBJ2-4
CDR3nt: TGTGCCAGCTCACATCAAACACTAGCCAAAAACATTCAGTACTTC
CDR3aa: CASSHQTLAKNIQYF

abundance: few
v_gene: TRBV4-1
d_gene: NA
j_gene: TRBJ1-3
CDR3nt: TGCGCCAGCAGCCAAGAAGGTCAGTCCGCTTTCCCCATATATTTT
CDR3aa: CASSQEGQSAFPIYF

abundance: NA
v_gene: TRBV7-8
d_gene: TRBD2
j_gene: TRBJ2-7
CDR3nt: TGTGCCAGCAGCTCACTAGCGGGGGGGCCAGGGAGCGAGCAGTACTTC
CDR3aa: CASSSLAGGPGSEQYF

abundance: few
v_gene: TRBV12-3/TRBV12-4
d_gene: NA
j_gene: TRBJ2-7
CDR3nt: TGTGCCAGCAGTTTCGGGATAGGGTCCTACGAGCAGTACTTC
CDR3aa: CASSFGIGSYEQYF

abundance: NA
v_gene: TRBV29-1
d_gene: NA
j_gene: TRBJ2-1
CDR3nt: TGCAGCGTTGACCCCGGGGGTGGGGGGCCCAAGTTCTTC
CDR3aa: CSVDPGGGGPKFF

abundance: few
v_gene: TRBV6-2/TRBV6-3
d_gene: NA
j_gene: TRBJ1-1
CDR3nt: TGTGCCAGCAGAGAGCTGACAGTTTCCACTGAAGCTTTCTTT
CDR3aa: CASRELTVSTEAFF

abundance: NA
v_gene: TRBV12-3/TRBV12-4
d_gene: NA
j_gene: TRBJ1-2
CDR3nt: TGTGCCAGCAGCACAAAACCCGAGATCTATGGCTACACCTTC
CDR3aa: CASSTKPEIYGYTF

abundance: few
v_gene: TRBV21-1
d_gene: NA
j_gene: TRBJ2-7
CDR3nt: TGTGCCAGCAGCACCACCACAGGGGAAGCTTCCTACGAGCAGTACTTC
CDR3aa: CASSTTTGEASYEQYF

abundance: NA
v_gene: TRBV4-1
d_gene: TRBD2
j_gene: TRBJ2-1
CDR3nt: TGCGCCAGCAGGCCTCTTAGCGGGGGGGCCTACAATGAGCAGTTCTTC
CDR3aa: CASRPLSGGAYNEQFF

abundance: NA
v_gene: TRBV19
d_gene: TRBD1
j_gene: TRBJ2-1
CDR3nt: TGTGCCAGTACCCCGACGGGGACAGGGGAAAATGAGCAGTTCTTC
CDR3aa: CASTPTGTGENEQFF

abundance: NA
v_gene: TRBV7-2
d_gene: TRBD1
j_gene: TRBJ2-3
CDR3nt: TGTGCCAGCAGCTTAGGACAGGGGGCGAAGGGTCCACAGTATTTT
CDR3aa: CASSLGQGAKGPQYF

abundance: NA
v_gene: TRBV11-2
d_gene: TRBD2
j_gene: TRBJ2-3
CDR3nt: TGTGCCAGCAGCATTAGCGGGGGGCTGATAGATACGCAGTATTTT
CDR3aa: CASSISGGLIDTQYF

abundance: NA
v_gene: TRBV5-1
d_gene: TRBD2
j_gene: TRBJ2-1
CDR3nt: TGCGCCAGCACAGCTAGCGGGGCCAATGAGCAGTTCTTC
CDR3aa: CASTASGANEQFF

abundance: NA
v_gene: TRBV6-2/TRBV6-3
d_gene: NA
j_gene: TRBJ1-2
CDR3nt: TGTGCCAGCAGTCGACCATCCTATGCGCCTAACTATGGCTACACCTTC
CDR3aa: CASSRPSYAPNYGYTF

abundance: few
v_gene: TRBV3-1
d_gene: TRBD1
j_gene: TRBJ2-1
CDR3nt: TGTGCCAGCAGCCAAGCCCGACAGGGTTGGTACAATGAGCAGTTCTTC
CDR3aa: CASSQARQGWYNEQFF

abundance: NA
v_gene: TRBV5-1
d_gene: NA
j_gene: TRBJ2-3
CDR3nt: TGCGCCAGCAGCTTGGCCCCACGACAGACAGATACGCAGTATTTT
CDR3aa: CASSLAPRQTDTQYF